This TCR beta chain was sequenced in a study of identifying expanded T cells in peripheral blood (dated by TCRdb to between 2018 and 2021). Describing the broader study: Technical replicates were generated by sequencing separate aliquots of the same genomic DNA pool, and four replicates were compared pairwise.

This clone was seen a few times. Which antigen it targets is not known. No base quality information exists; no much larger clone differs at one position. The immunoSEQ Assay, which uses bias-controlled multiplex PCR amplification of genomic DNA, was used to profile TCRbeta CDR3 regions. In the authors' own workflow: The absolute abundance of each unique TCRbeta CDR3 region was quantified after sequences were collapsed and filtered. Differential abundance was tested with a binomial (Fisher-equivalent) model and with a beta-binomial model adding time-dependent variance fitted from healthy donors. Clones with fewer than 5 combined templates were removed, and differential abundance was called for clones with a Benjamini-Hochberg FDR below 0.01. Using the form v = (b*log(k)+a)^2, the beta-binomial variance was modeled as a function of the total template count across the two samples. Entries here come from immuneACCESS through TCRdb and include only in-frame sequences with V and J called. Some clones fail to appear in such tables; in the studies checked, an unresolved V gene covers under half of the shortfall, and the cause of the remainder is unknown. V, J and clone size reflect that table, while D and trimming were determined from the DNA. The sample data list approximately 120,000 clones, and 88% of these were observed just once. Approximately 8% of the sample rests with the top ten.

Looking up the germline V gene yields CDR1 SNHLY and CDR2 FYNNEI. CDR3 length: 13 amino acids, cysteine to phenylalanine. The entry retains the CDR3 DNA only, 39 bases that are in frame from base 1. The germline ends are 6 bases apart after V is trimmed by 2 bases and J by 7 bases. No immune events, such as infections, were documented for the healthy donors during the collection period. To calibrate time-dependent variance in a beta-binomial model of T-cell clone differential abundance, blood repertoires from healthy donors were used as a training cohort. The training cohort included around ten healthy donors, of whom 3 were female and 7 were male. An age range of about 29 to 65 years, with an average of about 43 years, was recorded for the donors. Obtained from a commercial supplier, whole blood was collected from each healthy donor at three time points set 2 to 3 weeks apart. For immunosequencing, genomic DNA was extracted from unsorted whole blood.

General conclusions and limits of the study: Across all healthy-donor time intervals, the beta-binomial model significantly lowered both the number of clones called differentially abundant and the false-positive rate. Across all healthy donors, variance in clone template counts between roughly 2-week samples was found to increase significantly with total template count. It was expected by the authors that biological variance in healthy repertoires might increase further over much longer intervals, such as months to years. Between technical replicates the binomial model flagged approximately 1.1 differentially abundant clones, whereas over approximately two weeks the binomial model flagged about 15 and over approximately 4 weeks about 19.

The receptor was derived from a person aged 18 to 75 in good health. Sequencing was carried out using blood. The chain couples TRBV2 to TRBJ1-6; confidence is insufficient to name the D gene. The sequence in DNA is TGTGCCAGCAGTGAATTAGCGAATTCACCCCTCCACTTT. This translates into CASSELANSPLHF. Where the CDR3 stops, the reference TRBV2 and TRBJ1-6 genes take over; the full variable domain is EPEVTQTPSHQVTQMGQEVILRCVPISNHLYFYWYRQILGQKVEFLVSFYNNEISEKSEIFDDQFSVERPDGSNFTLKIRSTKLEDSAMYFCASSELANSPLHFGNGTRLTVT.